The source of this T cell receptor beta chain is a study of T cells in Graves' hyperthyroidism and ophthalmopathy. The V gene lost 1 base and the J gene lost 1 base, with 14 bases spanning the gap. Looked up from germline, CDR1 is SGHAT and CDR2 is FQNNGV. The CDR3 loop spans 16 amino acids. This clonotype was recorded at least ten times. Its antigen is unidentified. On the basis of clinical symptoms, serum thyroxine and TRAb, thyroid ultrasound and orbital computed tomography, diagnoses were made. Whole-study results and caveats: From stable hyperthyroidism, ophthalmopathy was separated by a 13 V-J model.

TCR beta CDR3 region amplification was performed from RNA transcripts. The HTBI set primed first-round TCR CDR3 RT-PCR. TCRdb used MiXCR to reprocess the multiplex PCR reads, holding one entry per CDR3 protein. The table lists a few hundred thousand distinct CDR3 sequences, roughly 45% of them singletons. V is TRBV11-2 and J is TRBJ2-7, with D possibly matching TRBD1 (5 bases). This clonotype was sampled from an adult woman with Graves' disease, either hyperthyroidism or ophthalmopathy (not recorded which). Input material: peripheral blood or thyroid tissue (not recorded which). CDR3 amino acids: CASSLVSRVGSYEQYF. CDR3 DNA sequence: TGTGCCAGCAGCTTAGTTTCCAGGGTCGGGTCCTACGAGCAGTACTTC.